Below, one T cell receptor beta chain is given with its context. This specimen belongs to a study of blood T cell repertoires in COVID-19. The overall study: Sources were T cells, B-cell-depleted T cells, or PBMCs; the material itself was cDNA or gDNA.

In the source study's methods: Quantification of nucleated cells was approximated via reference gene primer amplification. Sequencing was performed with immunoSEQ multiplex PCR; in TCRdb, only in-frame clones are kept and a portion is missing. That table furnishes V, J and clone size, whereas the DNA furnished D and trimming. The profile shows around 120,000 clones, about 79% of them singletons. Trimming removed 4 bases from V and 5 bases from J; junction bases left unmatched: 7. The CDR3 spans 14 residues. CDR1 MNHEY and CDR2 SVGAGI come from the germline V gene. The sample comprised peripheral blood. The receptor was derived from a man between 65 and 85 years old with acute or convalescent COVID-19. The chain has TRBV6-5 and TRBJ1-1; 7 bases match TRBD1. The CDR3 DNA is TGTGCCAGCAGTTTCGCGACAGGGAGTACTGAAGCTTTCTTT. Translated: CASSFATGSTEAFF.